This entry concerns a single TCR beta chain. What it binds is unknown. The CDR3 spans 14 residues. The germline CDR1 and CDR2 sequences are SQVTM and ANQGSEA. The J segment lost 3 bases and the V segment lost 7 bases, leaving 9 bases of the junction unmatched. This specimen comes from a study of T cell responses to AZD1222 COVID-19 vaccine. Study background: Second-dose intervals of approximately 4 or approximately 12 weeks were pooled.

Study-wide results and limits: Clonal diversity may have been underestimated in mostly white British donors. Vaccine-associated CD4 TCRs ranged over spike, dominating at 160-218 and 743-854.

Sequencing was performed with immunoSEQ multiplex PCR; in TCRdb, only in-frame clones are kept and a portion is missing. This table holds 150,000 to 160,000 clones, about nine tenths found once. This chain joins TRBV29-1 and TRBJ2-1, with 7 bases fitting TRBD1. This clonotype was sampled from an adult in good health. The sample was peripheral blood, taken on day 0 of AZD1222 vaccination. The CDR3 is CSARNRGRYNEQFF. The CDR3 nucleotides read TGCAGCGCCCGAAACAGGGGACGCTACAATGAGCAGTTCTTC.